The clone carrying this T cell receptor beta chain was found many times. No antigen is known for it. The germline gives CDR1 MNHEY, CDR2 SVGEGT. CDR3 size: 16 residues. V was shortened by 5 bases and J by 2 bases, with 16 bases between the two germline ends. cDNA libraries of TCR beta carried unique molecular identifiers. TCRdb ran MiXCR on the PCR reads and lists one entry per CDR3 protein. Of some 190,000 distinct CDR3 sequences in the sample, around 29% were seen once. The sample belongs to a study of post-analysis software for immune sequencing data. About the research overall: The patients showed relapsing-remitting, secondary progressive and progressive-relapsing multiple sclerosis courses.

Findings and caveats of the study: When patients were compared with controls, 4 or 5 TRBV segments were more frequent, TRBV5-6, TRBV5-1 and TRBV20-1 among them. Strong co-clustering by F measure was evident for samples that had been prepared in the same batch.

The sequenced material came from blood. The TCR sequence derives from a girl aged 2 to 17 with multiple sclerosis. The genes are TRBV6-2 or TRBV6-3 and TRBJ2-1; the D gene could be TRBD1 or TRBD2 (5 bases each). The CDR3 DNA follows: TGTGCCAGCAGTCCATCCGGGACCACGACCTACAATGAGCAGTTCTTC. Protein product: CASSPSGTTTYNEQFF.